One sample yielded the 27 T cell receptor beta chains listed below, sequenced in a study of blood T cell repertoires in COVID-19 (dated by TCRdb to 2020 to 2022). Library method: the immunoSEQ multiplex PCR assay. The immuneACCESS repertoire file appears here via TCRdb, limited to in-frame rearrangements. These files lack a portion of the clones; in checked studies, under half of the deficit traces to unresolved V genes, and the cause of the others is not known. Counted in this sample were fewer than 200,000 clones; 80% to 90% of them appeared once. Jointly, the top ten make up 7% to 10% of the sample. Sequenced: peripheral blood. These receptors all come from a man aged 45 to 65 with active or convalescent COVID-19.

This chain uses TRBV29-1 with TRBJ2-2, with D maybe TRBD1 (5 bases). The CDR3 loop spans 14 amino acids. The germline V and J ends were trimmed by 3 bases and 2 bases, with 10 bases remaining between them. The V gene's germline CDR1 is SQVTM and CDR2 ANQGSEA. In DNA, the CDR3 is TGCAGCGTTGATGGCCAGGGCAACACCGGGGAGCTGTTTTTT. This codes for CSVDGQGNTGELFF.

The rearrangement uses TRBV27 and TRBJ1-5; TRBD1 matches 9 bases. The ends lost 6 bases at V and 6 bases at J; junction bases unmatched: 9. Germline V gene lookup returns CDR1 MNHEY and CDR2 SMNVEV (reference sequence). The CDR3 has 15 residues. CDR3 sequence (DNA): TGTGCCAGCAGCCGTGGGACAGGGTTTATTCAGCCCCAGCATTTT. Translating it yields CASSRGTGFIQPQHF.

V usage is TRBV18 and J usage is TRBJ2-3; D is uncertain. V gave up 0 bases and J gave up 3 bases, with 13 bases separating them. The CDR3 sequence is 16 residues long. Germline-derived CDR1 and CDR2 are KGHSH and LQKENI. In nucleotides, the CDR3 is TGTGCCAGCTCACCACCCGGAACAGCAACGACAGATACGCAGTATTTT. It specifies CASSPPGTATTDTQYF.

J is TRBJ1-2 and V is TRBV27, with 11 bases aligning to TRBD1. The germline CDR1 and CDR2 sequences are MNHEY and SMNVEV (reference sequence). This CDR3 is 14 amino acids long. With V trimmed by 7 bases and J by 2 bases, 3 bases remained unmatched. The CDR3 protein is CASTRTGGNYGYTF. DNA of the CDR3: TGTGCCAGCACACGGACAGGGGGCAACTATGGCTACACCTTC.

This rearrangement joins TRBV12-5 to TRBJ1-1; 8 bases align to TRBD1. The length of the CDR3 is 13 residues. CDR1 LGHNT and CDR2 FRNRAP come from the germline V gene. V was pared by 1 base and J by 8 bases, with 3 bases of the junction left unmatched. CDR3 bases: TGTGCTAGTGGTTTGGCCGGGACAGGCGAAGCTTTCTTT. Translating it yields CASGLAGTGEAFF.

The chain combines TRBV10-3 with TRBJ1-2, with D perhaps matching TRBD1 (6 bases). This CDR3 is 15 amino acids long. V was cut by 0 bases and J by 5 bases, with 13 bases left in between. The germline gives CDR1 ENHRY, CDR2 SYGVKD. The CDR3 loop reads CAISESQRTEYGYTF. CDR3 DNA: TGTGCCATCAGTGAGTCGCAAAGGACAGAATATGGCTACACCTTC.

The gene calls are TRBV19 and TRBJ2-3; D not certain. Per the germline V gene, CDR1 is LNHDA and CDR2 is SQIVND (reference sequence). Trimming removed 6 bases from V and 5 bases from J, with 6 bases in between. This CDR3 contains 11 residues. The chain's CDR3 is CASRREDTQYF. The CDR3 region has the DNA TGTGCCAGTAGGAGAGAAGATACGCAGTATTTT.

The rearrangement links TRBV3-1 (or the pseudogene TRBV3-2) to TRBJ2-6, with 7 nucleotides matching TRBD1. The CDR3 has 17 amino acids. Germline V lookup: CDR1 LGHDT, CDR2 YNNKEL (reference sequence). The J segment lost 2 bases and the V segment lost 4 bases, leaving 8 bases of the junction unmatched. In DNA form, the CDR3 reads TGTGCCAGCAGCCGAGAGACAGGGTTAGCTGGGGCCAACGTCCTGACTTTC. It is translated as CASSRETGLAGANVLTF.

V is TRBV28 and J is TRBJ1-5; D gene uncertain. The CDR3 is 12 amino acids. Trimming shortened V by 7 bases and J by 0 bases, and 4 bases separated the two germline ends. The V gene's germline CDR1 is MDHEN and CDR2 SYDVKM. DNA for the CDR3: TGTGCCAGCACGAGTAGCAATCAGCCCCAGCATTTT. It yields the protein CASTSSNQPQHF.

Only one count was recorded for this clone. The J gene is TRBJ1-1, the V gene TRBV5-5; D is ambiguous. The V gene lost 2 bases and the J gene lost 2 bases, with 10 bases spanning the gap. CDR3 size: 14 residues. The germline gives CDR1 SGHKS, CDR2 YYEKEE (reference sequence). CDR3 bases: TGTGCCAGCAGCTTCTCCGTGTCTAACACTGAAGCTTTCTTT. This gives the protein CASSFSVSNTEAFF. The full variable domain, its missing parts supplied by reference TRBV5-5 and TRBJ1-1, is DAGVTQSPTHLIKTRGQQVTLRCSPISGHKSVSWYQQVLGQGPQFIFQYYEKEERGRGNFPDRFSARQFPNYSSELNVNALLLGDSALYLCASSFSVSNTEAFFGQGTRLTVV.

Worth noting for this clone: The sample contains more than one DNA sequence encoding this CDR3. J is TRBJ2-7 and V is TRBV4-1, with TRBD2 matching 9 bases. V trimming: 1 base; J trimming: 4 bases; junction bases outside the gene matches: 2. Germline V gene data show CDR1 as MGHRA and CDR2 as YSYEKL. The CDR3 runs 14 residues. CDR3 sequence (DNA): TGCGCCAGCAGCCAAGGGGCGGGAGGGTACGAGCAGTACTTC. This translates into CASSQGAGGYEQYF.

The chain carries TRBV24-1 and TRBJ2-3, with D possibly TRBD2 on 6 matching bases. The CDR3 is made up of 17 amino acids. Germline lookup yields CDR1 KGHDR and CDR2 SFDVKD. Between the trimmed V and J ends, which lost 1 base and 7 bases, there was a span of 20 bases. The CDR3: CATSDLGTGPSENTQYF. The CDR3 bases are TGTGCCACCAGTGATTTAGGGACGGGGCCTAGCGAAAATACGCAGTATTTT.

This chain's CDR3 is CAWDPTGMSTDTQYF. The CDR3 DNA sequence: TGTGCCTGGGACCCGACAGGGATGAGCACAGATACGCAGTATTTT. The chain links TRBV30 to TRBJ2-3; TRBD1 agrees at 7 bases. CDR3 size: 15 residues. Trimming removed 5 bases from V and 0 bases from J; junction bases left unmatched: 8. Germline lookup yields CDR1 GTSNPN and CDR2 SVGIG (reference sequence).

This clone occurred a few times. The V and J genes are TRBV7-6 and TRBJ2-7; D is uncertain. Trimming removed 4 bases from V and 5 bases from J, with 21 bases in between. The germline V gene has CDR1 SGHVS and CDR2 FNYEAQ. The CDR3 length is 16 residues. The CDR3 protein is CASSSEPGFRRHEQYF. The CDR3 coding sequence is TGTGCCAGCAGCTCCGAACCAGGATTCCGGCGCCACGAGCAGTACTTC.

The V call is TRBV9, the J call TRBJ1-2; 10 bases are a match to TRBD1. Germline trimming cut 0 bases from V and 5 bases from J; bases unmatched to any gene: 10. Germline CDR1 reads SGDLS; CDR2 reads YYNGEE. This CDR3 contains 17 residues. Here the CDR3 DNA reads TGTGCCAGCAGCGTAGCTTTTCCGGGACAGGGGACATATGGCTACACCTTC. Encoded protein: CASSVAFPGQGTYGYTF.

The genes are TRBV5-1 and TRBJ1-6; D perhaps matches TRBD1 (5 bases). The V and J ends lost 0 bases and 2 bases respectively, with 12 bases between them. CDR3 length: 17 amino acids. Germline V lookup: CDR1 SGHRS, CDR2 YFSETQ. CDR3 protein: CASSLEGGTTYNSPLHF. CDR3 bases: TGCGCCAGCAGCTTGGAGGGCGGGACCACCTATAATTCACCCCTCCACTTT.

The chain recombines TRBV6-5 with TRBJ1-6; 9 nucleotides line up with TRBD1. The CDR3 spans 13 residues. The V and J ends lost 10 bases and 9 bases, in that order; junction bases with no gene match: 7. CDR1 is MNHEY and CDR2 is SVGAGI in the germline V gene. The CDR3 nucleotides are TGTGCCACGTCCGGGACAGGGTCTTCACCCCTCCACTTT. Encoded protein: CATSGTGSSPLHF.

J is TRBJ1-5 and V is TRBV10-2; possibly TRBD1 for D (5 bases). The CDR3 is 20 residues long. The V and J ends lost 9 bases and 3 bases respectively, with 33 bases between them. CDR1 and CDR2 from the germline V gene are WSHSY and SAAADI. The CDR3 loop is CASPDEWGQWKTAINQPQHF. The CDR3, as DNA: TGCGCCAGTCCGGACGAATGGGGCCAATGGAAGACAGCGATCAATCAGCCCCAGCATTTT.

The rearrangement links TRBV5-4 to TRBJ2-5; D remains unclear. Trimming removed 4 bases from V and 3 bases from J, with 13 bases in between. The length of the CDR3 is 14 residues. Germline CDR1 SGHNT, CDR2 YYREEE (reference sequence). The CDR3 nucleotides read TGTGCCAGCAGCCCGACACTGGAAGAAGAGACCCAGTACTTC. Residues: CASSPTLEEETQYF.

The rearrangement links TRBV30 to TRBJ2-2; the D gene is possibly TRBD1 (5 bases). The CDR3 sequence is 13 residues long. Germline V gene sequence: CDR1 GTSNPN, CDR2 SVGIG (reference sequence). Trimming removed 5 bases from V and 1 base from J, with 8 bases in between. The CDR3 DNA reads as TGTGCCTGGCGCCAGGGGAACACCGGGGAGCTGTTTTTT. This codes for CAWRQGNTGELFF.

The chain couples TRBV5-1 to TRBJ2-7; a weak D match, TRBD1 (6 bases). This CDR3 comprises 15 residues. The V end was cut by 0 bases, the J end by 3 bases, with 13 bases between. Germline V CDR1 and CDR2: SGHRS, YFSETQ. The CDR3 protein is CASSLGPGHLYEQYF. The CDR3 nucleotides are TGCGCCAGCAGCTTGGGCCCGGGACACCTCTACGAGCAGTACTTC.

This chain uses TRBV5-4 with TRBJ2-2; 7 bases line up with TRBD1. CDR1 and CDR2 from the germline V gene are SGHNT and YYREEE (reference sequence). The CDR3 extends over 15 amino acids. V shed 4 bases, J shed 5 bases, and the junction held 8 bases outside the gene matches. The DNA for the CDR3 is TGTGCCAGCAGCGATTACAGGGGAGAAACCGGGGAGCTGTTTTTT. It translates to CASSDYRGETGELFF.

This clone came up once. The genes are TRBV19 and TRBJ1-1; 8 positions agree with TRBD1. CDR3 size: 14 residues. V shed 5 bases, J shed 3 bases, and the junction held 5 bases outside the gene matches. Germline-derived CDR1 and CDR2 are LNHDA and SQIVND (reference sequence). The CDR3 protein is CASSLTGGHTEAFF. The CDR3 coding sequence is TGTGCCAGTAGTTTAACAGGGGGACACACTGAAGCTTTCTTT.

V usage is TRBV29-1 and J usage is TRBJ2-7; 10 bases map to TRBD1. With 7 bases clipped from V and 0 bases from J, the junction kept 3 bases outside the gene matches. The CDR3 is 13 amino acids. The germline gives CDR1 SQVTM, CDR2 ANQGSEA. The CDR3 coding sequence is TGCAGCGGGGGACAGGGGCCCTCCTACGAGCAGTACTTC. Residues: CSGGQGPSYEQYF.

This clone is a singleton in its sample. The V and J genes are TRBV9 and TRBJ2-5; 9 bases map to TRBD1. The CDR3 runs 14 residues. Trimming cost V 0 bases and J 4 bases; bases outside gene matches: 1. Per germline, CDR1 SGDLS and CDR2 YYNGEE. In DNA, the CDR3 is TGTGCCAGCAGCGTAGCGGGACAGGGAGAGACCCAGTACTTC. It encodes CASSVAGQGETQYF.

The rearrangement links TRBV11-1 to TRBJ1-1; D call uncertain. The germline V gene encodes CDR1 SGHAT and CDR2 FQDESV (reference sequence). The germline V and J ends were trimmed by 5 bases and 5 bases, with 9 bases remaining between them. CDR3 length equals 12 residues. This chain's CDR3 is CASSLTRTEAFF. The CDR3 bases are TGTGCCAGCAGCCTTACCCGGACTGAAGCTTTCTTT.

This chain links TRBV7-2 with TRBJ2-4; 13 positions agree with TRBD2. V was clipped by 6 bases and J by 7 bases; unmatched bases: 9. Germline V lookup: CDR1 SGHTA, CDR2 FQGNSA. CDR3 length equals 16 residues. CDR3 nucleotide sequence: TGTGCCAGCAGAGGTGGACTAGCGGGGGCGAGGAACATTCAGTACTTC. Protein product: CASRGGLAGARNIQYF.